A single sample gave rise to the 17 T cell receptor beta chains below, sequenced in a study of radiation and T cells in renal cell carcinoma. Time point described: baseline pretreatment blood. Treatment denoted: 15 Gy SBRT to primary tumor, nephrectomy 4 weeks later. Profiled with immunoSEQ multiplex PCR; TCRdb holds only in-frame clones, not every one. The sample consists of approximately 100,000 clones, around nine tenths of them appearing once. The sequences come from blood, collected from a patient whose treatment included radiotherapy and nephrectomy. The origin of the receptors is a man aged 50-60 years with renal cell carcinoma.

The rearrangement links TRBV29-1 to TRBJ1-2; D is possibly TRBD1 (6 bases). CDR1 and CDR2 (germline): SQVTM, ANQGSEA. Trimming pared 5 bases from V and 8 bases from J, leaving 15 bases between. The CDR3 loop spans 12 amino acids. CDR3 DNA: TGCAGCGTTTCAGGGGTATCAGGAGGCTACACCTTC. It translates to CSVSGVSGGYTF.

The rearrangement joins TRBV6-5 to TRBJ1-2; the D is unclear. The V end lost 6 bases, the J end lost 4 bases, and 12 bases lay between the germline ends. Germline assignment: CDR1 MNHEY and CDR2 SVGAGI. The CDR3 totals 13 residues. Written as DNA, the CDR3 is TGTGCCAGCAGAGTACCGGGGTCCTATGGCTACACCTTC. Translated: CASRVPGSYGYTF.

This chain uses TRBV30 with TRBJ2-7, with D perhaps matching TRBD1 (6 bases). CDR1 GTSNPN and CDR2 SVGIG come from the germline V gene (reference sequence). This CDR3 contains 13 residues. Trimming removed 4 bases from V and 5 bases from J, with 15 bases in between. The CDR3 nucleotides are TGTGCCTGGACCCTCGGGACACCAAACGAGCAGTACTTC. Protein product: CAWTLGTPNEQYF.

The J gene is TRBJ1-1, the V gene TRBV27, with a possible D match to TRBD1 (5 bases). Trimming pared 3 bases from V and 1 base from J, leaving 6 bases between. This CDR3 is 13 amino acids long. Germline CDR1 is MNHEY and CDR2 is SMNVEV (reference sequence). The CDR3 region is CASSLDKNTEAFF. The CDR3 coding sequence is TGTGCCAGCAGTTTGGACAAGAACACTGAAGCTTTCTTT.

The chain combines TRBV5-1 with TRBJ2-4, with D possibly TRBD2 on 6 matching bases. Deletions cut 0 bases from V and 8 bases from J, with 12 bases between. This CDR3 has 14 residues. Germline V gives CDR1 SGHRS, CDR2 YFSETQ. CDR3 DNA sequence: TGCGCCAGCAGCTTGGAGTCTAGCGCGGACATTCAGTACTTC. Translating gives CASSLESSADIQYF.

V and J are TRBV28 and TRBJ2-7; no firm D call. CDR1 and CDR2 (germline): MDHEN, SYDVKM. V dropped 2 bases and J dropped 6 bases, with 11 bases sitting between them. This CDR3 has 13 residues. The CDR3 sequence: CASSLIWASEQYF. CDR3 sequence (DNA): TGTGCCAGCAGTTTAATCTGGGCTAGCGAGCAGTACTTC.

V usage is TRBV27 and J usage is TRBJ1-1; 12 bases agree with TRBD1. Per germline, CDR1 MNHEY and CDR2 SMNVEV (reference sequence). V lost 8 bases to trimming and J lost 1 base; unmatched junction nucleotides: 14. The CDR3 contains 18 residues. This chain's CDR3 is CASLKRTGTGGSNTEAFF. DNA of the CDR3: TGTGCCAGCCTAAAGCGAACCGGGACAGGGGGCTCGAACACTGAAGCTTTCTTT.

This rearrangement joins TRBV18 to TRBJ2-1; 9 nucleotides match TRBD1. In germline, CDR1 is KGHSH, CDR2 LQKENI. The CDR3 covers 14 residues. J lost 9 bases, V lost 3 bases, and 6 bases had no gene match. CDR3 sequence: CASSPGQGEGEQFF. CDR3 nucleotides: TGTGCCAGCTCACCGGGACAGGGAGAAGGTGAGCAGTTCTTC. The variable domain in full, completed from reference TRBV18 and TRBJ2-1, reads NAGVMQNPRHLVRRRGQEARLRCSPMKGHSHVYWYRQLPEEGLKFMVYLQKENIIDESGMPKERFSAEFPKEGPSILRIQQVVRGDSAAYFCASSPGQGEGEQFFGPGTRLTVL.

In nucleotides, the CDR3 is TGTGCCAGCAGCCAAGGCTACGGACAGGCCCACACTGAAGCTTTCTTT. This translates into CASSQGYGQAHTEAFF. The rearrangement uses TRBV4-2 and TRBJ1-1, with 7 bases fitting TRBD1. The CDR3 is made up of 16 amino acids. Per germline, CDR1 LGHNA and CDR2 YNFKEQ. Trimming removed 1 base from V and 3 bases from J; junction bases left unmatched: 8.

The chain carries TRBV12-5 and TRBJ2-1; possible D gene TRBD2, 6 bases. The CDR3 runs to 13 residues. The V end was cut by 3 bases, the J end by 4 bases, with 7 bases between. In germline, CDR1 is LGHNT, CDR2 FRNRAP. CDR3 in DNA: TGTGCTAGTGGTTTCGCGGGGTACAATGAGCAGTTCTTC. Its translation: CASGFAGYNEQFF.

The V gene is TRBV19, the J gene TRBJ2-3; D perhaps matches TRBD2 (6 bases). V was cut by 10 bases and J by 4 bases, with 18 bases left in between. Germline CDR1 and CDR2: LNHDA and SQIVND (reference sequence). The CDR3 has 14 residues. The CDR3: CATRWAGWADTQYF. For the CDR3, the DNA is TGTGCCACCCGTTGGGCGGGGTGGGCAGATACGCAGTATTTT.

DNA for the CDR3: TGTGCCAGCACCAGCGGGACAGGTTGGAATTCACCCCTCCACTTT. Translation gives CASTSGTGWNSPLHF. This chain connects TRBV11-2 to TRBJ1-6, with 8 bases identical to TRBD1. The V segment lost 7 bases and the J segment 7 bases; nucleotides outside the gene matches: 9. Per germline, CDR1 SGHAT and CDR2 FQNNGV. The CDR3 covers 15 residues.

The chain employs TRBV19 and TRBJ2-7; TRBD1 aligns across 7 bases. The CDR3 covers 15 residues. V was pared by 8 bases and J by 0 bases, with 10 bases of the junction left unmatched. Germline loops: CDR1 LNHDA, CDR2 SQIVND (reference sequence). The CDR3 here is CASATGAIPSYEQYF. The CDR3 nucleotides are TGTGCCAGTGCTACAGGGGCGATCCCCTCCTACGAGCAGTACTTC.

Only one count was recorded for this clone. This rearrangement joins TRBV11-2 to TRBJ2-7, with D tentatively TRBD1 (6 bases). The V end was cut by 5 bases, the J end by 6 bases, with 17 bases between. Germline loops: CDR1 SGHAT, CDR2 FQNNGV. CDR3 size: 14 residues. The CDR3 region is CASSPSWGLREQYF. Written as DNA, the CDR3 is TGTGCCAGCAGCCCCTCTTGGGGGCTCCGCGAGCAGTACTTC.

The chain recombines TRBV7-2 with TRBJ1-4, with a weak D call TRBD1 (5 bases). V lost 6 bases, J lost 8 bases, and 19 bases lay in between. The CDR3 contains 15 residues. Germline CDR1 and CDR2: SGHTA and FQGNSA. The CDR3 is CASSRANNGGEKLFF. The DNA of the CDR3 is TGTGCCAGCAGTCGGGCGAACAACGGGGGGGAAAAACTGTTTTTT.

The chain uses TRBV19 and TRBJ2-5; perhaps TRBD2 as D (6 bases). In germline, CDR1 is LNHDA, CDR2 SQIVND (reference sequence). Trimming left V 5 bases short and J 4 bases short, with 14 bases between. This CDR3 has 14 residues. CDR3 nucleotides: TGTGCCAGTAGTGCCGGGACTCGGGCAGAGACCCAGTACTTC. Its translation: CASSAGTRAETQYF.

This chain uses TRBV6-5 with TRBJ2-7, with D uncertain. The CDR3 is made up of 12 amino acids. V lost 6 bases and J lost 4, with 10 bases in between. Germline V gene sequence: CDR1 MNHEY, CDR2 SVGAGI. The CDR3 sequence: CASSTGTYEQYF. In DNA, the CDR3 is TGTGCCAGCAGCACCGGCACTTACGAGCAGTACTTC.